Described below is a single TCR beta chain sequence and its context. No antigen is known for it. The library was made from cDNA and included unique molecular identifiers. TCRdb recomputed calls from the PCR reads with MiXCR, one row per CDR3 protein. This table holds fewer than 550,000 distinct CDR3 sequences, under 40% found once. The sample originates from a study of post-analysis software for immune sequencing data. Study outcomes and limitations: Relative to controls, patients had several TRBV segments at higher frequency, with TRBV5-6, TRBV5-1 and TRBV20-1 among these. Normalized Chao1 diversity was significantly reduced in patients versus controls.

Trimming cost V 6 bases and J 2 bases, with 13 bases left between them. CDR1 SGHKS and CDR2 YYEKEE come from the germline V gene (reference sequence). CDR3 length: 14 residues. The TCR originated in a girl aged 2 to 17 with multiple sclerosis. Sequencing used blood. The chain combines TRBV5-5 with TRBJ2-3; D may be TRBD1 (5 bases). The DNA of the CDR3 is TGTGCCAGCAACGACAGCCCCTCCACAGATACGCAGTATTTT. The encoded protein is CASNDSPSTDTQYF.